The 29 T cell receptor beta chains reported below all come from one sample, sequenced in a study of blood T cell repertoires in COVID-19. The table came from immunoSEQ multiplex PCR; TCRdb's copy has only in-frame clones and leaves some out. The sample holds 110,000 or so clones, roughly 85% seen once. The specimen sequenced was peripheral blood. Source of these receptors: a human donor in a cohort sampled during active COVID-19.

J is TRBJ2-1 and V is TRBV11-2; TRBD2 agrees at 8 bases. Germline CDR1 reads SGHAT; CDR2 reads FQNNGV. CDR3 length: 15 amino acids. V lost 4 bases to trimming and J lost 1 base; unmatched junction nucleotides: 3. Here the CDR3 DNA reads TGTGCCAGCAGCTCAGCGGGGGAATCCTACAATGAGCAGTTCTTC. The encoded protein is CASSSAGESYNEQFF.

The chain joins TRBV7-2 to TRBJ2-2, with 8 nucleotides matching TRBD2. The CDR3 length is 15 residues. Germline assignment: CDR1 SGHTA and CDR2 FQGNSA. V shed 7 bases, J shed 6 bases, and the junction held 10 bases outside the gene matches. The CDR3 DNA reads TGTGCCAGCACTACGACTAGCGTCAGGGCCGGGGAGCTGTTTTTT. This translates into CASTTTSVRAGELFF.

The CDR3 nucleotides read TGTGCCAGCAACCAGGGACAGGGGGATGAAAAACTGTTTTTT. Protein sequence: CASNQGQGDEKLFF. V usage is TRBV28 and J usage is TRBJ1-4, with 11 bases that match TRBD1. The CDR3 spans 14 residues. CDR1 and CDR2 (germline): MDHEN, SYDVKM. Losses at the gene ends were 7 bases for V and 6 bases for J; bases not matched to a gene: 4.

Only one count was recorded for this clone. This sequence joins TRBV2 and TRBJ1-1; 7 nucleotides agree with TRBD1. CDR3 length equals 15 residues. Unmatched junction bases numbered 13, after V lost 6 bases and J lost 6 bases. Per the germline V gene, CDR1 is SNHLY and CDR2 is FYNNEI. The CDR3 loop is CASSEPGQTFSEAFF. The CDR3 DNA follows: TGTGCCAGCAGCGAACCGGGACAGACCTTCTCTGAAGCTTTCTTT.

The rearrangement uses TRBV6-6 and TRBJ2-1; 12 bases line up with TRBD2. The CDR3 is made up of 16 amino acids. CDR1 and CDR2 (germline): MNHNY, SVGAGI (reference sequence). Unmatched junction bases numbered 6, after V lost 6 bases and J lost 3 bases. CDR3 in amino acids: CASSGGTSGFYNEQFF. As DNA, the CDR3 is TGTGCCAGCAGCGGAGGGACTAGCGGGTTCTACAATGAGCAGTTCTTC.

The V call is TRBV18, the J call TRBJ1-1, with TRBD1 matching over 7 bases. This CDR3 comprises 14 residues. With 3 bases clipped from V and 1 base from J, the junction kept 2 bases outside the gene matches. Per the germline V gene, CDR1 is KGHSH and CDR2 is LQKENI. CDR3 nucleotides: TGTGCCAGCTCACCCGGGACAGCGAACACTGAAGCTTTCTTT. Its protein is CASSPGTANTEAFF.

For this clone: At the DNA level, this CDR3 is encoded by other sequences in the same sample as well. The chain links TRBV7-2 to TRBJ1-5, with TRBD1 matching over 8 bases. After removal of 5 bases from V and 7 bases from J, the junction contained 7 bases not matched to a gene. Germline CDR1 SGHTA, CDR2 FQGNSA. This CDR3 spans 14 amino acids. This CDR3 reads CASSVTGAGQPQHF. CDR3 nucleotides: TGTGCCAGCAGCGTGACAGGGGCGGGGCAGCCCCAGCATTTT.

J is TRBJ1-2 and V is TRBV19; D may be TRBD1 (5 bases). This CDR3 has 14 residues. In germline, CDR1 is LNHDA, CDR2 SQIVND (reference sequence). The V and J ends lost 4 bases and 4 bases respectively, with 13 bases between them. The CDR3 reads CASSKKDSFYGYTF. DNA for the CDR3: TGTGCCAGTAGTAAAAAAGACAGTTTCTATGGCTACACCTTC.

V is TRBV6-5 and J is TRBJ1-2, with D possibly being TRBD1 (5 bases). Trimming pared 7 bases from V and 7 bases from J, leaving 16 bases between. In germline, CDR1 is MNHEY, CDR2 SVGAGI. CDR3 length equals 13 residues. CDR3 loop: CASTGTARGGYTF. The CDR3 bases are TGTGCCAGCACTGGGACTGCCCGTGGTGGCTACACCTTC.

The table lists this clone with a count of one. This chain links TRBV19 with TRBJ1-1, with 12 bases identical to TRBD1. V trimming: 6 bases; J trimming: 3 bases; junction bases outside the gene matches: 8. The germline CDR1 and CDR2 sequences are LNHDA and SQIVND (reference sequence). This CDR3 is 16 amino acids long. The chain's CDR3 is CASRGQGAGWDTEAFF. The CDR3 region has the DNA TGTGCCAGTAGGGGACAGGGGGCAGGCTGGGACACTGAAGCTTTCTTT.

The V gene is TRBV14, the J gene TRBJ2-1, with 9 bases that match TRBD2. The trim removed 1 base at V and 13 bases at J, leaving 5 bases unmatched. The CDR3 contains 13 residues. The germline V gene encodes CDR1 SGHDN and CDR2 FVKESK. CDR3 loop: CASSQVIAGVQFF. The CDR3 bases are TGTGCCAGCAGCCAAGTAATAGCGGGGGTCCAGTTCTTC. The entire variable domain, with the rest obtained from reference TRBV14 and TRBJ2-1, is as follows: EAGVTQFPSHSVIEKGQTVTLRCDPISGHDNLYWYRRVMGKEIKFLLHFVKESKQDESGMPNNRFLAERTGGTYSTLKVQPAELEDSGVYFCASSQVIAGVQFFGPGTRLTVL.

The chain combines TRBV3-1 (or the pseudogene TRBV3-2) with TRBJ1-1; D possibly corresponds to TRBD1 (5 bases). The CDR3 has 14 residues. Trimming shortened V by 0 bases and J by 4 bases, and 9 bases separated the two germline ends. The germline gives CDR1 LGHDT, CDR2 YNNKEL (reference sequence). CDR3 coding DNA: TGTGCCAGCAGCCAAGAAACCAGGGCCACTGAAGCTTTCTTT. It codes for CASSQETRATEAFF.

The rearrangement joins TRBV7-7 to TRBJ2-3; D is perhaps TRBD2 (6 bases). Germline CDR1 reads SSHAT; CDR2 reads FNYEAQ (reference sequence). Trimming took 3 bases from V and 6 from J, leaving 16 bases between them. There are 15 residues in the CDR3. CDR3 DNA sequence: TGTGCCAGCAGCTTTGGGCTAGCGCCTGCGGATACGCAGTATTTT. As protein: CASSFGLAPADTQYF. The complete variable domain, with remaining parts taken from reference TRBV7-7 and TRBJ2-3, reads GAGVSQSPRYKVTKRGQDVTLRCDPISSHATLYWYQQALGQGPEFLTYFNYEAQPDKSGLPSDRFSAERPEGSISTLTIQRTEQRDSAMYRCASSFGLAPADTQYFGPGTRLTVL.

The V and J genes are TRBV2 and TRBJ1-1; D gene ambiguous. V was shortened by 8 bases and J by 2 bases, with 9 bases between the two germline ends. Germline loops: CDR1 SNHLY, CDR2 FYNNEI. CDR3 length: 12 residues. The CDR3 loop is CASQWANTEAFF. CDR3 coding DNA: TGTGCCAGCCAATGGGCTAACACTGAAGCTTTCTTT.

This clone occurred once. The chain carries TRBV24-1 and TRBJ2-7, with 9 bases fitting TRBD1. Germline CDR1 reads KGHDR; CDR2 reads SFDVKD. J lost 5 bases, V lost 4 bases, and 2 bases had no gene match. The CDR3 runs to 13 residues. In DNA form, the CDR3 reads TGTGCCACCAGTGAGGGACAGGGCGACGAGCAGTACTTC. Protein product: CATSEGQGDEQYF.

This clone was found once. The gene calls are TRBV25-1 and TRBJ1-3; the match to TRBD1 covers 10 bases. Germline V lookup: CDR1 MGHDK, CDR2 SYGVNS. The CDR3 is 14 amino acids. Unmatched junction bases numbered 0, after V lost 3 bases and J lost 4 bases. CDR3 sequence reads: CASSEDRGGNTIYF. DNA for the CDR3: TGTGCCAGCAGTGAGGACAGGGGGGGAAACACCATATATTTT. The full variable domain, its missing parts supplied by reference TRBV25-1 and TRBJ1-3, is EADIYQTPRYLVIGTGKKITLECSQTMGHDKMYWYQQDPGMELHLIHYSYGVNSTEKGDLSSESTVSRIRTEHFPLTLESARPSHTSQYLCASSEDRGGNTIYFGEGSWLTVV.

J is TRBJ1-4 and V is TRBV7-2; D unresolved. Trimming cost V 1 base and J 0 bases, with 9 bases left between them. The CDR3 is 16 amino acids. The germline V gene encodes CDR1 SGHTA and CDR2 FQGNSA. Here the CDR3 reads CASSLEWRPTNEKLFF. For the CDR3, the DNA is TGTGCCAGCAGCTTAGAATGGAGGCCAACTAATGAAAAACTGTTTTTT.

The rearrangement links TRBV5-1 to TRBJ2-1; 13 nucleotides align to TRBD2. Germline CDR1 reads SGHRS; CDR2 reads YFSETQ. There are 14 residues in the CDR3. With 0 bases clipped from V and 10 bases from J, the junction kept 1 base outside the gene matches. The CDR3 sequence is CASSLAGLAGEQFF. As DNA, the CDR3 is TGCGCCAGCAGCTTGGCGGGACTAGCGGGGGAGCAGTTCTTC.

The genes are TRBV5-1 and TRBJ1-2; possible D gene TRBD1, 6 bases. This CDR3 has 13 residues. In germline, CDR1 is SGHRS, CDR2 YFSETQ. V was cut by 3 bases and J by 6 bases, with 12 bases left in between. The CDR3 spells CASSSGTHHGYTF. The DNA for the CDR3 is TGCGCCAGCAGCTCCGGGACACACCATGGCTACACCTTC.

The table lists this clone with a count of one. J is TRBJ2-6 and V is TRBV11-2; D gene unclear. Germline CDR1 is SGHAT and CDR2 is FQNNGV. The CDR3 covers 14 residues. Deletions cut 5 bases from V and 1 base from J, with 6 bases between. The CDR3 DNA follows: TGTGCCAGCAGCGGGCAATCTGGGGCCAACGTCCTGACTTTC. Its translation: CASSGQSGANVLTF.

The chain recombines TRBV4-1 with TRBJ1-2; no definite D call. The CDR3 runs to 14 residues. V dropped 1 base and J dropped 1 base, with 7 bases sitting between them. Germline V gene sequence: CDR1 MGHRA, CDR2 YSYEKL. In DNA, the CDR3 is TGCGCCAGCAGCCAAGCGCGGAGTAACTATGGCTACACCTTC. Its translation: CASSQARSNYGYTF.

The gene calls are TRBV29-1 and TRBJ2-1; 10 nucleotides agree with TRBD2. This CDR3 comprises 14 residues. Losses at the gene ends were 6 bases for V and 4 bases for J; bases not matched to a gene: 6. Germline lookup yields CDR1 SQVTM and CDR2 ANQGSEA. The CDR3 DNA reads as TGCAGCGTGGTTCTAGCGGGGGTATACAATGAGCAGTTCTTC. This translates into CSVVLAGVYNEQFF.

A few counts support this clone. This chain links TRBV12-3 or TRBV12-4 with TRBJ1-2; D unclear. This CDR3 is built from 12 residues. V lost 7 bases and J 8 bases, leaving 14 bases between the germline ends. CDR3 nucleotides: TGTGCCAGCAAGCGGACCGAGGCAGGCTACACCTTC. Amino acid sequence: CASKRTEAGYTF.

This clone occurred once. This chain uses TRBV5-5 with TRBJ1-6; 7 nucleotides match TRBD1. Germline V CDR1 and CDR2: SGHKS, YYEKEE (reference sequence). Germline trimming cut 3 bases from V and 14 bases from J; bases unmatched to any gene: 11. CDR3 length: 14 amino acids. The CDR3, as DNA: TGTGCCAGCAGCTCCCCCGACAGGGCGTCAACCCTCCACTTT. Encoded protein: CASSSPDRASTLHF.

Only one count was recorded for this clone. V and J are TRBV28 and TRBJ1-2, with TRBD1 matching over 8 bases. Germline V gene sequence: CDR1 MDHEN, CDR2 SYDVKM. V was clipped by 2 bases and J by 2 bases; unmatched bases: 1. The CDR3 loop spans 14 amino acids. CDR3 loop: CASSLPGGNYGYTF. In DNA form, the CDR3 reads TGTGCCAGCAGTTTACCAGGGGGCAACTATGGCTACACCTTC.

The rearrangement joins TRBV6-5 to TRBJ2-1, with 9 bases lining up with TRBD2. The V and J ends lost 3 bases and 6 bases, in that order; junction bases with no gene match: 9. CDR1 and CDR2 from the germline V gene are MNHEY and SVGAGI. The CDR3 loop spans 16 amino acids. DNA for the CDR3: TGTGCCAGCAGTTATGGCGGGGGGGCCCAGGGCAATGAGCAGTTCTTC. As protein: CASSYGGGAQGNEQFF.

This CDR3 is CASSYSKLATTDTQYF. DNA of the CDR3: TGTGCCAGCAGTTACTCGAAGCTAGCGACCACAGATACGCAGTATTTT. The V and J genes are TRBV6-2 or TRBV6-3 and TRBJ2-3; possibly TRBD2 for D (6 bases). Germline CDR1 is MNHEY and CDR2 is SVGEGT. The CDR3 runs 16 residues. V lost 0 bases and J 2 bases, leaving 12 bases between the germline ends.

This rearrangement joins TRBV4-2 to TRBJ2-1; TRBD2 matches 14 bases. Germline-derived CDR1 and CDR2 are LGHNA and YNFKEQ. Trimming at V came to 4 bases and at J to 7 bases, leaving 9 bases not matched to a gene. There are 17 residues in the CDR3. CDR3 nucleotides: TGTGCCAGCAGCCTAACAGGACTAGCGGGGGGATTTAATGAGCAGTTCTTC. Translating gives CASSLTGLAGGFNEQFF.

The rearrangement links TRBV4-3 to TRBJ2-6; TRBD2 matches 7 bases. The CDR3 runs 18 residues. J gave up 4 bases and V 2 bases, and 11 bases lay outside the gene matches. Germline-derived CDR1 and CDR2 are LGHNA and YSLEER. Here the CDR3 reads CASSQNSGPQGGANVLTF. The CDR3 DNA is TGCGCCAGCAGCCAAAATAGCGGGCCCCAAGGAGGGGCCAACGTCCTGACTTTC.